Below are 27 T cell receptor beta chains sequenced from a single sample in a study of a mutant IDH1 vaccine in newly diagnosed glioma. The data were produced by immunoSEQ multiplex PCR, yet TCRdb's version contains in-frame clones alone and is incomplete. The sample lists 85,000 to 100,000 clones; around 80% were seen once. Time point here: baseline, week 1 (first vaccination visit). Treatment indicated: pre-vaccination baseline after standard-of-care therapy. The sample was PBMCs, taken from a glioma patient treated with radiotherapy, temozolomide or both. These receptors originate from a man between 40 and 49 years old with glioma.

The chain carries TRBV28 and TRBJ2-1, with 8 bases matching TRBD2. Losses at the gene ends were 6 bases for V and 9 bases for J; bases not matched to a gene: 10. CDR3 length: 14 amino acids. Germline V gives CDR1 MDHEN, CDR2 SYDVKM. The CDR3 reads CASRVAGPGGEQFF. CDR3 nucleotides: TGTGCCAGCAGGGTAGCGGGACCCGGCGGTGAGCAGTTCTTC.

The chain carries TRBV2 and TRBJ2-7, with 7 bases fitting TRBD1. This CDR3 region has 13 residues. Germline V gives CDR1 SNHLY, CDR2 FYNNEI. V lost 7 bases, J lost 2 bases, and 5 bases stayed unmatched. This CDR3 is CASNGDSPYEQYF. The CDR3 nucleotides are TGTGCCAGCAACGGGGACAGTCCCTACGAGCAGTACTTC.

V and J are TRBV7-2 and TRBJ1-6; D ambiguous. Trimming stripped 3 bases from V and 1 base from J, with 7 bases between. CDR3 length: 15 residues. Germline lookup yields CDR1 SGHTA and CDR2 FQGNSA. The CDR3 region is CASSFGESYNSPLHF. The CDR3 DNA sequence: TGTGCCAGCAGCTTCGGGGAATCCTATAATTCACCCCTCCACTTT.

The chain links TRBV27 to TRBJ2-3, with TRBD1 as a possible D gene (6 bases). The CDR3 contains 15 residues. The V gene lost 5 bases and the J gene lost 0 bases, with 12 bases spanning the gap. The germline CDR1 and CDR2 sequences are MNHEY and SMNVEV (reference sequence). The CDR3 DNA reads TGTGCCAGCAGTGAGGGGACAACTAGCACAGATACGCAGTATTTT. Translation: CASSEGTTSTDTQYF.

This clone was seen only a few times. The chain joins TRBV19 to TRBJ1-2; D unresolved. CDR1 and CDR2 (germline): LNHDA, SQIVND (reference sequence). CDR3 length: 15 amino acids. Trimming cost V 5 bases and J 4 bases, with 17 bases left between them. CDR3 coding DNA: TGTGCCAGTAGTGTCCTAGCGGGCGCGGGCTATGGCTACACCTTC. Translated, it gives CASSVLAGAGYGYTF. Combining the CDR3 with reference TRBV19 and TRBJ1-2 gives the whole variable domain DGGITQSPKYLFRKEGQNVTLSCEQNLNHDAMYWYRQDPGQGLRLIYYSQIVNDFQKGDIAEGYSVSREKKESFPLTVTSAQKNPTAFYLCASSVLAGAGYGYTFGSGTRLTVV.

This chain's CDR3 is CASSQPGGSRNLGEQYF. The CDR3 DNA reads TGCGCCAGCAGTCAACCTGGGGGATCGAGGAATCTGGGCGAGCAGTACTTC. The gene calls are TRBV23-1 and TRBJ2-7; D tentatively reads TRBD1 or TRBD2 (5 bases each). TRBV23-1 is an open reading frame, and its role is uncertain. The CDR3 has 17 residues. Trimming pared 2 bases from V and 6 bases from J, leaving 23 bases between.

This clone was seen a single time. The rearrangement uses TRBV19 and TRBJ2-2; TRBD1 or TRBD2 may be the D gene (5 bases each). Germline CDR1 LNHDA, CDR2 SQIVND (reference sequence). The ends were cut back, 5 bases at V and 5 bases at J, with 12 bases in the middle. The CDR3 extends over 14 amino acids. CDR3 region: CASSGGRETGELFF. CDR3 nucleotide sequence: TGTGCCAGTAGTGGCGGCAGGGAGACCGGGGAGCTGTTTTTT.

The chain links TRBV5-6 to TRBJ2-2; D assignment may be TRBD1 or TRBD2 (5 bases each). The CDR3 extends over 14 amino acids. Between the trimmed V and J ends, which lost 0 bases and 6 bases, there was a span of 9 bases. Looked up from germline, CDR1 is SGHDT and CDR2 is YYEEEE. CDR3 nucleotide sequence: TGTGCCAGCAGCTTGGCCGTGGGGGCCGGGGAGCTGTTTTTT. It is translated as CASSLAVGAGELFF. The whole variable domain, remainder taken from reference TRBV5-6 and TRBJ2-2, is DAGVTQSPTHLIKTRGQQVTLRCSPKSGHDTVSWYQQALGQGPQFIFQYYEEEERQRGNFPDRFSGHQFPNYSSELNVNALLLGDSALYLCASSLAVGAGELFFGEGSRLTVL.

This chain joins TRBV5-3 and TRBJ1-1, with D unresolved. TRBV5-3 is designated an ORF whose function remains uncertain. The CDR3 runs to 13 residues. Trimming took off 5 bases at V and 5 bases at J, with 13 bases between the two ends. CDR3 sequence reads: CARRSPPETEAFF. For the CDR3, the DNA is TGTGCCAGAAGATCCCCCCCGGAAACTGAAGCTTTCTTT.

The genes are TRBV7-2 and TRBJ1-2; 7 nucleotides match TRBD1. Germline loops: CDR1 SGHTA, CDR2 FQGNSA. The V gene end was trimmed by 5 bases and the J gene end by 8 bases; junction bases not matched to a gene: 8. This CDR3 contains 13 residues. CDR3 sequence reads: CASSPGTVRGYTF. The CDR3 DNA reads as TGTGCCAGCAGCCCAGGGACAGTGCGAGGCTACACCTTC. Filled out from reference TRBV7-2 and TRBJ1-2, the complete variable domain reads GAGVSQSPSNKVTEKGKDVELRCDPISGHTALYWYRQSLGQGLEFLIYFQGNSAPDKSGLPSDRFSAERTGGSVSTLTIQRTQQEDSAVYLCASSPGTVRGYTFGSGTRLTVV.

The rearrangement links TRBV6-1 to TRBJ2-5; D is unresolved. Germline assignment: CDR1 MNHNS and CDR2 SASEGT. Between the trimmed V and J ends, which lost 5 bases and 4 bases, there was a span of 8 bases. This CDR3 comprises 12 residues. CDR3 protein: CASSSHRETQYF. The CDR3 DNA is TGTGCCAGCAGTTCTCATAGAGAGACCCAGTACTTC.

On this clone: At one of its ends the junction is not consistent with the germline gene, which may arise from a read error. The sample holds other DNA sequences that translate to the same CDR3. The chain couples TRBV5-1 to TRBJ1-1, with a tentative D call TRBD1 (5 bases). CDR3 size: 13 residues. Germline V gives CDR1 SGHRS, CDR2 YFSETQ. The DNA for the CDR3 is TGTGCCAGCAGCTTAAGGGGTGGCACTGAAGCTTTCTTT. Translation gives CASSLRGGTEAFF.

In its sample, this clone was seen once. This chain links TRBV27 with TRBJ2-1, with D perhaps matching TRBD1 or TRBD2 (5 bases each). The CDR3 runs to 14 residues. The V gene's germline CDR1 is MNHEY and CDR2 SMNVEV (reference sequence). V was clipped by 1 base and J by 2 bases, with 6 bases between them. The CDR3 region has the DNA TGTGCCAGCAGTTTATGGGGACCCTACAATGAGCAGTTCTTC. Protein: CASSLWGPYNEQFF.

This chain connects TRBV11-2 to TRBJ2-5, with 8 nucleotides matching TRBD1. J gave up 7 bases and V 5 bases, and 9 bases lay outside the gene matches. The CDR3 has 14 residues. From germline, CDR1 is SGHAT and CDR2 FQNNGV. CDR3 region: CASSLLGQGGTQYF. CDR3 coding DNA: TGTGCCAGCAGCCTATTAGGACAGGGAGGGACCCAGTACTTC. The variable domain in full, completed from reference TRBV11-2 and TRBJ2-5, reads EAGVAQSPRYKIIEKRQSVAFWCNPISGHATLYWYQQILGQGPKLLIQFQNNGVVDDSQLPKDRFSAERLKGVDSTLKIQPAKLEDSAVYLCASSLLGQGGTQYFGPGTRLLVL.

The chain uses TRBV7-9 and TRBJ2-3, with 9 bases lining up with TRBD2. Germline CDR1 is SEHNR and CDR2 is FQNEAQ (reference sequence). The V gene end was trimmed by 0 bases and the J gene end by 3 bases; junction bases not matched to a gene: 10. The CDR3 extends over 18 amino acids. CDR3 region: CASSLALRGGAVTDTQYF. In nucleotides, the CDR3 is TGTGCCAGCAGCTTAGCGCTGCGGGGGGGCGCTGTGACAGATACGCAGTATTTT.

CDR3 amino acids: CASSPPLSPSYEQYF. The CDR3 nucleotides are TGTGCCAGCTCACCACCGCTGTCCCCTTCCTACGAGCAGTACTTC. This rearrangement joins TRBV18 to TRBJ2-7; D not certain. The CDR3 totals 15 residues. Germline CDR1 KGHSH, CDR2 LQKENI. The V end was cut by 0 bases, the J end by 1 base, with 10 bases between.

The rearrangement uses TRBV30 and TRBJ2-3, with TRBD1 matching 10 bases. CDR1 and CDR2 (germline): GTSNPN, SVGIG (reference sequence). The V gene end was trimmed by 2 bases and the J gene end by 3 bases; junction bases not matched to a gene: 5. CDR3 length equals 15 residues. The CDR3 loop reads CAWSRGQGNTDTQYF. CDR3 nucleotides: TGTGCCTGGAGTAGGGGACAGGGGAATACAGATACGCAGTATTTT.

The chain carries TRBV6-4 and TRBJ2-3; D gene ambiguous. Looked up from germline, CDR1 is MRHNA and CDR2 is SNTAGT. The CDR3 runs 13 residues. V lost 4 bases, J lost 0 bases, and 5 bases lay in between. CDR3 in DNA: TGTGCCAGCAGTGTAAGAAGCACAGATACGCAGTATTTT. Its translation is CASSVRSTDTQYF.

The chain recombines TRBV19 with TRBJ2-5; 10 positions match TRBD2. Germline assignment: CDR1 LNHDA and CDR2 SQIVND (reference sequence). V was clipped by 3 bases and J by 2 bases; unmatched bases: 3. The CDR3 length is 15 residues. The CDR3 loop reads CASSISGGPQETQYF. In DNA, the CDR3 is TGTGCCAGTAGTATTAGCGGGGGGCCACAAGAGACCCAGTACTTC. The full variable domain, completed using reference TRBV19 and TRBJ2-5, is DGGITQSPKYLFRKEGQNVTLSCEQNLNHDAMYWYRQDPGQGLRLIYYSQIVNDFQKGDIAEGYSVSREKKESFPLTVTSAQKNPTAFYLCASSISGGPQETQYFGPGTRLLVL.

The chain links TRBV9 to TRBJ2-3; D possibly corresponds to TRBD2 (6 bases). Germline V gene data show CDR1 as SGDLS and CDR2 as YYNGEE. The CDR3 has 16 amino acids. V dropped 0 bases and J dropped 5 bases, with 16 bases sitting between them. CDR3: CASSVAPSSRGDTQYF. The CDR3 DNA sequence: TGTGCCAGCAGCGTAGCGCCAAGCTCGCGGGGAGATACGCAGTATTTT.

This rearrangement joins TRBV6-5 to TRBJ2-5, with 9 bases aligning to TRBD2. In germline, CDR1 is MNHEY, CDR2 SVGAGI. The trim removed 5 bases at V and 5 bases at J, leaving 9 bases unmatched. This CDR3 comprises 15 residues. For the CDR3, the DNA is TGTGCCAGCAGTCCCCTCAGCGGGAGGCGGGAGACCCAGTACTTC. It yields the protein CASSPLSGRRETQYF.

This clone was observed once. The V and J genes are TRBV5-4 and TRBJ1-1; 9 bases fit TRBD1. The CDR3 runs 15 residues. Trimming took 3 bases from V and 1 from J; bases not matched to a gene: 4. Germline assignment: CDR1 SGHNT and CDR2 YYREEE (reference sequence). This CDR3 reads CASSWGQGKNTEAFF. Written as DNA, the CDR3 is TGTGCCAGCAGCTGGGGACAGGGAAAGAACACTGAAGCTTTCTTT.

This chain joins TRBV7-2 and TRBJ1-2; 11 bases are a match to TRBD1. This CDR3 has 14 amino acids. The germline V gene encodes CDR1 SGHTA and CDR2 FQGNSA. V was clipped by 5 bases and J by 7 bases; unmatched bases: 6. In DNA form, the CDR3 reads TGTGCCAGCAGCCCAGGACAGGGGGCTCGTGGCTACACCTTC. It translates to CASSPGQGARGYTF.

The chain joins TRBV10-3 to TRBJ2-7, with D unresolved. CDR3 length: 15 amino acids. The V gene's germline CDR1 is ENHRY and CDR2 SYGVKD. The V end lost 2 bases, the J end lost 1 base, and 12 bases lay between the germline ends. The CDR3, as DNA: TGTGCCATCAGTGAGGGGCGGCCGGGTTCCTACGAGCAGTACTTC. Translation: CAISEGRPGSYEQYF.

V and J are TRBV30 and TRBJ2-5; a possible D gene is TRBD2 (7 bases). This CDR3 is 12 amino acids long. V lost 4 bases and J lost 7, with 13 bases in between. Germline V CDR1 and CDR2: GTSNPN, SVGIG (reference sequence). The CDR3 loop reads CAWTLGGGTQYF. DNA for the CDR3: TGTGCCTGGACCTTAGGGGGGGGGACCCAGTACTTC.

V and J are TRBV9 and TRBJ2-7, with a weak D call TRBD1 (5 bases). CDR3 length: 16 residues. V was cut by 0 bases and J by 1 base, with 14 bases left in between. The V gene's germline CDR1 is SGDLS and CDR2 YYNGEE. The CDR3 protein is CASSVGPGWGSYEQYF. As DNA, the CDR3 is TGTGCCAGCAGCGTAGGCCCAGGGTGGGGTTCCTACGAGCAGTACTTC.

The chain links TRBV4-3 to TRBJ2-5; tentative D call: TRBD2 (7 bases). The CDR3 sequence is 14 residues long. The V end was cut by 0 bases, the J end by 8 bases, with 13 bases between. Germline-derived CDR1 and CDR2 are LGHNA and YSLEER. The CDR3 is CASSQDWGGATQYF. DNA for the CDR3: TGCGCCAGCAGCCAAGATTGGGGGGGGGCAACCCAGTACTTC.